The rows below give T cell receptor beta chains drawn from one sample of a study of shared clonotypes between healthy human individuals. Generated by immunoSEQ multiplex PCR, the TCRdb table keeps only in-frame clones and is missing some. The top ten hold approximately 1.7% of the sample, which has 600,000 to 800,000 clones, just under 75% seen once. The sample taken for sequencing was memory CD4+ T cells sorted from blood. Receptors were obtained from a woman aged 25 to 39 in good health. Both conserved end residues are part of each CDR3. D genes are given only for firm matches. Clone size is given for some rows only: seen once, a few or many times, or a class if the clone is expanded.

clone_size: few; j_call: TRBJ2-1; d_call: TRBD2; v_call: TRBV7-2; cdr3_nt: TGTGCCAGCAGCTCTCAGCGGGATTCCTACAATGAGCAGTTCTTC; cdr3_aa: CASSSQRDSYNEQFF
clone_size: once; j_call: TRBJ1-5; d_call: TRBD1; v_call: TRBV28; cdr3_nt: TGTGCCAGCAGTTTATGGACAGGGAACGGCCAGCCCCAGCATTTT; cdr3_aa: CASSLWTGNGQPQHF
clone_size: few; j_call: TRBJ2-1; d_call: NA; v_call: TRBV5-1; cdr3_nt: TGCGCCAGCAGCTTCAGTGTGGGCTCCTACAATGAGCAGTTCTTC; cdr3_aa: CASSFSVGSYNEQFF
clone_size: NA; j_call: TRBJ1-2; d_call: TRBD1; v_call: TRBV30; cdr3_nt: TGTGCCTGGAGTGCTACCGGGACAGGCGCAAACTATGGCTACACCTTC; cdr3_aa: CAWSATGTGANYGYTF
clone_size: NA; j_call: TRBJ1-2; d_call: NA; v_call: TRBV7-2; cdr3_nt: TGTGCCAGCAGCAATACAGGGCAGGTCTATGGCTACACCTTC; cdr3_aa: CASSNTGQVYGYTF
clone_size: NA; j_call: TRBJ2-2; d_call: NA; v_call: TRBV19; cdr3_nt: TGTGCCAGTAGTACTACAGGGAACACCGGGGAGCTGTTTTTT; cdr3_aa: CASSTTGNTGELFF
clone_size: NA; j_call: TRBJ2-1; d_call: NA; v_call: TRBV7-3; cdr3_nt: TGTGCCAGCAGCTTAGACTCAAGATCCTACAATGAGCAGTTCTTC; cdr3_aa: CASSLDSRSYNEQFF
clone_size: NA; j_call: TRBJ2-7; d_call: TRBD2; v_call: TRBV28; cdr3_nt: TGTGCCAGCAGTCCTTGGGGGGAGGGTGTATACGAGCAGTACTTC; cdr3_aa: CASSPWGEGVYEQYF
clone_size: NA; j_call: TRBJ2-1; d_call: NA; v_call: TRBV28; cdr3_nt: TGTGCCAGCAGTTCCGGCCAAGACAATGAGCAGTTCTTC; cdr3_aa: CASSSGQDNEQFF
clone_size: once; j_call: TRBJ2-2; d_call: NA; v_call: TRBV20-1; cdr3_nt: TGCAGTGCTAGGGGCCACCGGGAGCTGTTTTTT; cdr3_aa: CSARGHRELFF
clone_size: once; j_call: TRBJ2-7; d_call: TRBD2; v_call: TRBV7-2; cdr3_nt: TGTGCCAGCAGCTTAGGGGTACTAGCGGGAGTTTCCATCTTC; cdr3_aa: CASSLGVLAGVSIF
clone_size: NA; j_call: TRBJ1-1; d_call: NA; v_call: TRBV5-1; cdr3_nt: TGCGCCAGCAGCCTGGGGACACAGAACACTGAAGCTTTCTTT; cdr3_aa: CASSLGTQNTEAFF
clone_size: few; j_call: TRBJ2-2; d_call: NA; v_call: TRBV18; cdr3_nt: TGTGCCAGCTCACCCTGGACGGGGGTATCCGGGGAGCTGTTTTTT; cdr3_aa: CASSPWTGVSGELFF
clone_size: NA; j_call: TRBJ2-7; d_call: TRBD1; v_call: TRBV19; cdr3_nt: TGTGCCAGTAGCACGGGACAGGGAACCTACGAGCAGTACTTC; cdr3_aa: CASSTGQGTYEQYF
clone_size: NA; j_call: TRBJ2-3; d_call: NA; v_call: TRBV6-1; cdr3_nt: TGTGCCAGCAGTGAGACAGCCACAGATACGCAGTATTTT; cdr3_aa: CASSETATDTQYF
clone_size: NA; j_call: TRBJ1-1; d_call: NA; v_call: TRBV7-2; cdr3_nt: TGTGCCAGCAGCTTCCCCTCCTGGATGAACACTGAAGCTTTCTTT; cdr3_aa: CASSFPSWMNTEAFF
clone_size: NA; j_call: TRBJ2-7; d_call: NA; v_call: TRBV19; cdr3_nt: TGTGCCAGTAAGGGAGCGGATTACGAGCAGTACTTC; cdr3_aa: CASKGADYEQYF
clone_size: NA; j_call: TRBJ2-2; d_call: NA; v_call: TRBV19; cdr3_nt: TGTGCCAGTAACAATTTTCAGTACACCGGGGAGCTGTTTTTT; cdr3_aa: CASNNFQYTGELFF
clone_size: NA; j_call: TRBJ1-1; d_call: NA; v_call: TRBV27; cdr3_nt: TGTGCCAGCAGTTTTCGTACCCTTGGGACTGAAGCTTTCTTT; cdr3_aa: CASSFRTLGTEAFF
clone_size: NA; j_call: TRBJ2-3; d_call: TRBD2; v_call: TRBV5-1; cdr3_nt: TGCGCCAGCAGCTTGGGACTAGCGGGATTAGTAGATACGCAGTATTTT; cdr3_aa: CASSLGLAGLVDTQYF
clone_size: NA; j_call: TRBJ2-1; d_call: TRBD2; v_call: TRBV7-2; cdr3_nt: TGTGCCAGCAGCACTTGGACTAGCGGGAGGGCCTACAATGAGCAGTTCTTC; cdr3_aa: CASSTWTSGRAYNEQFF
clone_size: few; j_call: TRBJ2-6; d_call: TRBD1; v_call: TRBV27; cdr3_nt: TGTGCCAGCAGGGTACAGGGGGCGGATGGGGCCAACGTCCTGACTTTC; cdr3_aa: CASRVQGADGANVLTF
clone_size: NA; j_call: TRBJ2-5; d_call: NA; v_call: TRBV15; cdr3_nt: TGTGCCACCAGCAGAAATGGCCAGAACCAAGAGACCCAGTACTTC; cdr3_aa: CATSRNGQNQETQYF
clone_size: few; j_call: TRBJ2-7; d_call: TRBD1; v_call: TRBV27; cdr3_nt: TGTGCCAGCAGTTTACAACCTGGACAGGGATACGAGCAGTACTTC; cdr3_aa: CASSLQPGQGYEQYF
clone_size: NA; j_call: TRBJ2-7; d_call: TRBD1; v_call: TRBV27; cdr3_nt: TGTGCCAGCAGCCGGACAGGGCCCTACGAGCAGTACTTC; cdr3_aa: CASSRTGPYEQYF
clone_size: few; j_call: TRBJ1-1; d_call: NA; v_call: TRBV7-8; cdr3_nt: TGTGCCACCCGCCGGGACCCAACTTACACTGAAGCTTTCTTT; cdr3_aa: CATRRDPTYTEAFF
clone_size: NA; j_call: TRBJ1-5; d_call: NA; v_call: TRBV30; cdr3_nt: TGTGCCTGGAGTGGGCAGGGCAGTCAGCCCCAGCATTTT; cdr3_aa: CAWSGQGSQPQHF
clone_size: NA; j_call: TRBJ2-2; d_call: TRBD2; v_call: TRBV4-1; cdr3_nt: TGCGCCAGCAGCAAGACTAGCGGGAGCGGTAACACCGGGGAGCTGTTTTTT; cdr3_aa: CASSKTSGSGNTGELFF
clone_size: NA; j_call: TRBJ2-3; d_call: TRBD2; v_call: TRBV5-1; cdr3_nt: TGCGCCAGCAGCTTGGAGGGCGGGAGTTTGACAGATACGCAGTATTTT; cdr3_aa: CASSLEGGSLTDTQYF
clone_size: few; j_call: TRBJ2-3; d_call: TRBD1; v_call: TRBV19; cdr3_nt: TGTGCCAGTAGACGGACAGGGGCGACGGATACGCAGTATTTT; cdr3_aa: CASRRTGATDTQYF
clone_size: NA; j_call: TRBJ2-5; d_call: NA; v_call: TRBV11-2; cdr3_nt: TGTGCCAGCAGCTTAGCTGGTGGGAGCCTCCAAGAGACCCAGTACTTC; cdr3_aa: CASSLAGGSLQETQYF
clone_size: NA; j_call: TRBJ1-1; d_call: NA; v_call: TRBV28; cdr3_nt: TGTGCCAGCAGTTTATCGGTTCCCAACACTGAAGCTTTCTTT; cdr3_aa: CASSLSVPNTEAFF
clone_size: NA; j_call: TRBJ2-6; d_call: NA; v_call: TRBV7-2; cdr3_nt: TGTGCCAGCAGCTTATCAGGGAACCCTGGGGCCAACGTCCTGACTTTC; cdr3_aa: CASSLSGNPGANVLTF
clone_size: NA; j_call: TRBJ1-1; d_call: NA; v_call: TRBV28; cdr3_nt: TGTGCCAGCAGTTTATTGATGCAGGTGGGCCGGGCTGCTGAAGCTTTCTTT; cdr3_aa: CASSLLMQVGRAAEAFF
clone_size: NA; j_call: TRBJ2-1; d_call: NA; v_call: TRBV5-1; cdr3_nt: TGCGCCAGCAGCGGGGTAGCTTATACGATCAATGAGCAGTTCTTC; cdr3_aa: CASSGVAYTINEQFF
clone_size: NA; j_call: TRBJ2-2; d_call: NA; v_call: TRBV2; cdr3_nt: TGTGCCAGCAGTGAAGGGCGGGCCGGGGAGCTGTTTTTT; cdr3_aa: CASSEGRAGELFF
clone_size: NA; j_call: TRBJ2-2; d_call: TRBD2; v_call: TRBV18; cdr3_nt: TGTGCCAGCTTATCCTTACGACTAGCCCGAGCGGGTAACACCGGGGAGCTGTTTTTT; cdr3_aa: CASLSLRLARAGNTGELFF
clone_size: few; j_call: TRBJ2-7; d_call: TRBD2; v_call: TRBV11-2; cdr3_nt: TGTGCCAGCAGCAAGGGACTAGCGGGAGGGCCCGTCGAGCAGTACTTC; cdr3_aa: CASSKGLAGGPVEQYF
clone_size: NA; j_call: TRBJ2-3; d_call: TRBD1; v_call: TRBV7-9; cdr3_nt: TGTGCCAGCAGCCCAGGGACAGGGGAAACTGCTACGCAGTATTTT; cdr3_aa: CASSPGTGETATQYF
clone_size: NA; j_call: TRBJ2-7; d_call: NA; v_call: TRBV28; cdr3_nt: TGTGCCAGCAGTTTATACCTCGGGGGGCACTACGAGCAGTACTTC; cdr3_aa: CASSLYLGGHYEQYF
clone_size: NA; j_call: TRBJ1-2; d_call: NA; v_call: TRBV7-9; cdr3_nt: TGTGCCAGCAGCTTAAAGGGCCAAGGGGATGGCTACACCTTC; cdr3_aa: CASSLKGQGDGYTF
clone_size: NA; j_call: TRBJ2-2; d_call: NA; v_call: TRBV27; cdr3_nt: TGTGCCAGCAGCCCGAGGGGCAGGGAATCCGGGGAGCTGTTTTTT; cdr3_aa: CASSPRGRESGELFF
clone_size: NA; j_call: TRBJ2-7; d_call: NA; v_call: TRBV10-3; cdr3_nt: TGTGCCATCAGTGAGTCGGTAGGTCGGAGGCAGATCCATGGCGAGCAGTACTTC; cdr3_aa: CAISESVGRRQIHGEQYF
clone_size: NA; j_call: TRBJ2-7; d_call: TRBD1; v_call: TRBV18; cdr3_nt: TGTGCCAGCTCACCACAGGGACAGGGGTCCTACGAGCAGTACTTC; cdr3_aa: CASSPQGQGSYEQYF
clone_size: once; j_call: TRBJ2-5; d_call: NA; v_call: TRBV19; cdr3_nt: TGTGCCAGTAGTCCCCTTAGAGGGACGGGGATAGAGGACCAGTACTTC; cdr3_aa: CASSPLRGTGIEDQYF
clone_size: NA; j_call: TRBJ2-3; d_call: TRBD2; v_call: TRBV11-2; cdr3_nt: TGTGCCAGCAGCTTAGATCGAGCGGGAATAGATACGCAGTATTTT; cdr3_aa: CASSLDRAGIDTQYF
clone_size: NA; j_call: TRBJ2-5; d_call: NA; v_call: TRBV30; cdr3_nt: TGTGCCTGGAGTGTAACGGGAGATTCATCCCGGAGGTACTTC; cdr3_aa: CAWSVTGDSSRRYF
clone_size: NA; j_call: TRBJ2-7; d_call: TRBD1; v_call: TRBV2; cdr3_nt: TGTGCCAGCATGACGGGACAGTGGGGGTACGAGCAGTACTTC; cdr3_aa: CASMTGQWGYEQYF
clone_size: NA; j_call: TRBJ1-5; d_call: NA; v_call: TRBV28; cdr3_nt: TGTGCCAGCAGCCGCAGGGTAGAGAATCAGCCCCAGCATTTT; cdr3_aa: CASSRRVENQPQHF
clone_size: NA; j_call: TRBJ2-5; d_call: NA; v_call: TRBV7-6; cdr3_nt: TGTGCCAGCAGCTTAGATAGTGGAGTTGGGACCCAGTACTTC; cdr3_aa: CASSLDSGVGTQYF
clone_size: NA; j_call: TRBJ1-6; d_call: TRBD1; v_call: TRBV4-2; cdr3_nt: TGTGCCAGCAGCCAACAAGGGACAGGGAGAAATTCACCCCTCCACTTT; cdr3_aa: CASSQQGTGRNSPLHF
clone_size: NA; j_call: TRBJ2-5; d_call: TRBD2; v_call: TRBV11-2; cdr3_nt: TGTGCCAGCAGCCCCAGAGCGGGAGACGGGGAGACCCAGTACTTC; cdr3_aa: CASSPRAGDGETQYF
clone_size: few; j_call: TRBJ2-5; d_call: NA; v_call: TRBV28; cdr3_nt: TGTGCCAGCAGCCCAGCCTTGGGGGAAGAGACCCAGTACTTC; cdr3_aa: CASSPALGEETQYF